This T cell receptor beta chain was sequenced in a study of blood T cell repertoires in COVID-19. Study-level information: PBMCs, B-cell-depleted T cells, or T cells provided the cDNA or gDNA that made up the material.

Germline V lookup: CDR1 LGHDT, CDR2 YNNKEL (reference sequence). The CDR3 sequence is 15 residues long. With 4 bases clipped from V and 8 bases from J, the junction kept 9 bases outside the gene matches. Original processing methods: Amplified reference gene primers provided the basis for estimating nucleated cell counts. Libraries were prepared by immunoSEQ multiplex PCR; TCRdb keeps only in-frame clonotypes and omits some of them. V and J calls and clone size follow that table, whereas D and trimming were derived from the DNA. The sample lists roughly 380,000 clones, around 85% occurring once. This receptor was taken from a woman aged 18 to 35 with acute or convalescent COVID-19. The chain links TRBV3-1 (or the pseudogene TRBV3-2) to TRBJ1-2; 11 nucleotides match TRBD1. The sample was peripheral blood. CDR3 in DNA: TGTGCCAGCAGCCTACTTCCCGGGACAGGGGGGGGCTACACCTTC. Its translation: CASSLLPGTGGGYTF.